This entry lists 24 T cell receptor beta chains sequenced from one sample in a study of shared clonotypes between healthy human individuals. Here immunoSEQ multiplex PCR was the method, and the copy in TCRdb shows in-frame clones only, minus some. Seen here are millions of clones, approximately 92% observed once, and the top ten hold around 0.15%. The sequencing input was naive CD4+ T cells sorted from blood. Subset meaning: CD45RA+ positively selected. All receptors come from a man aged 18 to 29 in good health.

The chain uses TRBV6-5 and TRBJ1-1, with unresolved D. This CDR3 spans 11 amino acids. V was trimmed by 4 bases and J by 4 bases, leaving 4 bases between them. Germline V gives CDR1 MNHEY, CDR2 SVGAGI. CDR3 sequence reads: CASSSPTEAFF. CDR3 nucleotides: TGTGCCAGCAGTTCCCCCACTGAAGCTTTCTTT.

The chain employs TRBV7-9 and TRBJ2-1; 10 bases fit TRBD2. V was pared by 5 bases and J by 2 bases, with 3 bases of the junction left unmatched. Germline V gene lookup returns CDR1 SEHNR and CDR2 FQNEAQ (reference sequence). The CDR3 has 15 amino acids. In DNA form, the CDR3 reads TGTGCCAGCAGCCCCAGCGGGAGGGCCTACAATGAGCAGTTCTTC. It is translated as CASSPSGRAYNEQFF.

The V gene is TRBV7-3, the J gene TRBJ2-3; maybe TRBD1 (7 bases). The CDR3 totals 14 residues. V lost 5 bases and J 4 bases, leaving 13 bases between the germline ends. The germline V gene has CDR1 SGHTA and CDR2 FQGTGA. CDR3 DNA: TGTGCCAGCAGCCCCCAGGGGGGACCAGATACGCAGTATTTT. Protein sequence: CASSPQGGPDTQYF.

The V and J genes are TRBV6-4 and TRBJ1-6; D is possibly TRBD1 (6 bases). V lost 2 bases and J 10 bases, leaving 15 bases between the germline ends. CDR1 is MRHNA, CDR2 SNTAGT, per germline. CDR3 length: 15 residues. CDR3 in amino acids: CASSDNPGGLSPLHF. The CDR3 coding sequence is TGTGCCAGCAGTGACAACCCGGGGGGGCTCTCACCCCTCCACTTT.

The J gene is TRBJ1-6, the V gene TRBV27; weak D call: TRBD1 (5 bases). The V gene's germline CDR1 is MNHEY and CDR2 SMNVEV (reference sequence). Trimming removed 5 bases from V and 9 bases from J, with 17 bases in between. The CDR3 sequence is 15 residues long. The CDR3, as DNA: TGTGCCAGCAGTAAATACCCCGGGGGAATTTCACCCCTCCACTTT. Protein product: CASSKYPGGISPLHF.

Details on this clone: One junction end disagrees with the germline gene, perhaps due to a read error. This sequence joins TRBV28 and TRBJ1-5; D is undetermined. The CDR3 extends over 11 amino acids. Germline V gives CDR1 MDHEN, CDR2 SYDVKM. The CDR3 DNA reads TGTGCCAGCAGTTTCAATGAGCCCCAGCATTTT. Translated, it gives CASSFNEPQHF.

Comment on this clone: The same CDR3 is also encoded by other DNA sequences in this sample. V and J are TRBV18 and TRBJ2-7; D remains ambiguous. V dropped 3 bases and J dropped 0 bases, with 6 bases sitting between them. There are 13 residues in the CDR3. Germline loops: CDR1 KGHSH, CDR2 LQKENI. The CDR3 spells CASSPYRSYEQYF. The CDR3 bases are TGTGCCAGCTCACCTTACCGCTCCTACGAGCAGTACTTC.

The V gene is TRBV5-1, the J gene TRBJ1-1; D is uncertain. From germline, CDR1 is SGHRS and CDR2 YFSETQ. V was shortened by 0 bases and J by 10 bases, with 13 bases between the two germline ends. The CDR3 loop spans 13 amino acids. The CDR3 region is CASSLEVGVGAFF. The CDR3 bases are TGCGCCAGCAGCTTGGAGGTCGGGGTTGGAGCTTTCTTT.

J is TRBJ1-5 and V is TRBV10-2; no clear D gene. Germline V lookup: CDR1 WSHSY, CDR2 SAAADI. The CDR3 runs 17 residues. V was shortened by 3 bases and J by 0 bases, with 15 bases between the two germline ends. The CDR3 reads CASSDSAAASSNQPQHF. The CDR3 region has the DNA TGCGCCAGCAGTGACTCGGCGGCAGCGAGTAGCAATCAGCCCCAGCATTTT.

The count of this clone is one. The chain links TRBV18 to TRBJ1-2, with 7 positions matching TRBD1. CDR3 length equals 13 residues. The junction had 4 bases not matched to a gene; V was cut back by 6 bases and J by 3 bases. Germline values: CDR1 KGHSH, CDR2 LQKENI. The CDR3 region has the DNA TGTGCCAGCTCCGAGGGGGCGGACTATGGCTACACCTTC. Its translation is CASSEGADYGYTF.

The V gene is TRBV6-6, the J gene TRBJ2-3; D remains unclear. Trimming took off 7 bases at V and 4 bases at J, with 9 bases between the two ends. The CDR3 length is 12 residues. CDR1 and CDR2 from the germline V gene are MNHNY and SVGAGI (reference sequence). CDR3 in DNA: TGTGCCAGCACCGCTCCCCCAGATACGCAGTATTTT. Translated, it gives CASTAPPDTQYF.

V and J are TRBV6-5 and TRBJ1-1, with D perhaps matching TRBD1 (5 bases). V was pared by 1 base and J by 4 bases, with 16 bases between. The CDR3 consists of 16 residues. Germline CDR1 is MNHEY and CDR2 is SVGAGI. CDR3 region: CASSYYFGRGGTEAFF. Here the CDR3 DNA reads TGTGCCAGCAGTTACTATTTCGGGAGGGGTGGCACTGAAGCTTTCTTT.

This sequence joins TRBV14 and TRBJ2-7; 9 bases fit TRBD2. The ends lost 3 bases at V and 3 bases at J; junction bases unmatched: 6. Per the germline V gene, CDR1 is SGHDN and CDR2 is FVKESK. The CDR3 covers 15 residues. As DNA, the CDR3 is TGTGCCAGCAGCCAGGAGCTAGCGGGACACTACGAGCAGTACTTC. Residues: CASSQELAGHYEQYF.

The chain combines TRBV29-1 with TRBJ2-7, with 9 bases that match TRBD1. The germline gives CDR1 SQVTM, CDR2 ANQGSEA. Trimming cost V 4 bases and J 2 bases; bases outside gene matches: 6. CDR3 length: 14 amino acids. The CDR3 is CSVVKGQGPYEQYF. CDR3 sequence (DNA): TGCAGCGTTGTTAAGGGACAGGGCCCCTACGAGCAGTACTTC.

This clone was counted a few times. Other nucleotide sequences in the sample specify the same CDR3. J is TRBJ2-7 and V is TRBV19; no definite D call. The CDR3 consists of 14 residues. V dropped 3 bases and J dropped 2 bases, with 11 bases sitting between them. Germline CDR1 and CDR2: LNHDA and SQIVND (reference sequence). The CDR3: CASSIRAVTYEQYF. The CDR3 region has the DNA TGTGCCAGTAGTATTAGGGCGGTTACCTACGAGCAGTACTTC.

This chain joins TRBV19 and TRBJ2-7; TRBD2 aligns across 9 bases. The V gene's germline CDR1 is LNHDA and CDR2 SQIVND (reference sequence). V lost 3 bases, J lost 3 bases, and 3 bases stayed unmatched. This CDR3 has 14 amino acids. The CDR3 bases are TGTGCCAGTAGTATCGCTAGCGGGATCTACGAGCAGTACTTC. This gives the protein CASSIASGIYEQYF.

The genes are TRBV5-5 and TRBJ2-7, with TRBD1 matching 7 bases. CDR1 SGHKS and CDR2 YYEKEE come from the germline V gene (reference sequence). The V segment lost 4 bases and the J segment 4 bases; nucleotides outside the gene matches: 11. The CDR3 spans 15 residues. CDR3 loop: CASSVEGQSPYEQYF. Written as DNA, the CDR3 is TGTGCCAGCAGCGTCGAGGGACAGAGTCCTTACGAGCAGTACTTC. Using reference TRBV5-5 and TRBJ2-7 for the parts outside the CDR3, the full variable domain is DAGVTQSPTHLIKTRGQQVTLRCSPISGHKSVSWYQQVLGQGPQFIFQYYEKEERGRGNFPDRFSARQFPNYSSELNVNALLLGDSALYLCASSVEGQSPYEQYFGPGTRLTVT.

Remarks on this clone: Other nucleotide sequences from this sample produce the same CDR3. The chain employs TRBV18 and TRBJ2-3; D remains ambiguous. This CDR3 has 13 residues. V gave up 1 base and J gave up 3 bases, with 5 bases separating them. Germline V gene sequence: CDR1 KGHSH, CDR2 LQKENI. In nucleotides, the CDR3 is TGTGCCAGCTCACCACAGAATACAGATACGCAGTATTTT. It translates to CASSPQNTDTQYF.

For this clone: In the same sample, other DNA sequences code for this CDR3. V is TRBV5-1 and J is TRBJ2-7; D not certain. The V end lost 0 bases, the J end lost 0 bases, and 7 bases lay between the germline ends. The CDR3 is made up of 14 amino acids. The germline V gene has CDR1 SGHRS and CDR2 YFSETQ. CDR3 protein: CASSLVADSYEQYF. The CDR3 DNA is TGCGCCAGCAGCTTGGTAGCAGACTCCTACGAGCAGTACTTC.

The V gene is TRBV7-9, the J gene TRBJ1-5, with 10 bases fitting TRBD1. The germline CDR1 and CDR2 sequences are SEHNR and FQNEAQ (reference sequence). This CDR3 comprises 16 residues. After removal of 5 bases from V and 5 bases from J, the junction contained 9 bases not matched to a gene. CDR3 sequence (DNA): TGTGCCAGCAGCCAGTCCGGGACAGGGGACCATCAGCCCCAGCATTTT. Amino acid sequence: CASSQSGTGDHQPQHF.

The genes are TRBV29-1 and TRBJ1-1; D gene unclear. V was trimmed by 6 bases and J by 4 bases, leaving 12 bases between them. This CDR3 spans 12 amino acids. Germline CDR1 is SQVTM and CDR2 is ANQGSEA. The CDR3: CSVAGRGTEAFF. The CDR3 coding sequence is TGCAGCGTCGCGGGCCGGGGCACTGAAGCTTTCTTT.

In DNA, the CDR3 is TGCGCCAGCAGCGAACAGGGCTCTGGAAACACCATATATTTT. The encoded protein is CASSEQGSGNTIYF. The genes are TRBV5-1 and TRBJ1-3, with D possibly being TRBD1 (6 bases). Germline-derived CDR1 and CDR2 are SGHRS and YFSETQ. This CDR3 spans 14 amino acids. V was shortened by 4 bases and J by 0 bases, with 8 bases between the two germline ends.

The chain has TRBV5-1 and TRBJ2-1; TRBD1 matches 7 bases. The CDR3 spans 16 residues. After removal of 3 bases from V and 4 bases from J, the junction contained 10 bases not matched to a gene. Germline V gene sequence: CDR1 SGHRS, CDR2 YFSETQ. The DNA of the CDR3 is TGCGCCAGCAGCTCCACCCCGGGGACAGTATACAATGAGCAGTTCTTC. Protein sequence: CASSSTPGTVYNEQFF.

This rearrangement joins TRBV10-3 to TRBJ1-1; D uncertain. This CDR3 has 13 residues. The V end was cut by 3 bases, the J end by 4 bases, with 9 bases between. CDR1 ENHRY and CDR2 SYGVKD come from the germline V gene. The CDR3 DNA reads TGTGCCATCAGTGAAATACAGAGCACTGAAGCTTTCTTT. Its protein product is CAISEIQSTEAFF.